A single sample gave rise to the 32 T cell receptor beta chains below, sequenced in a study of T cells expressing NK-cell markers. TCRdb processed the 5' RACE reads again and assigns one entry to each CDR3 protein, with no DNA. The sample includes hundreds of thousands of distinct CDR3 sequences. Sequencing input: blood T cells: a sorted CD56 or NKG2C T cell subset, CD4+ or CD8+ T cells, or bulk PBMC T cells (not recorded which). Receptor source: a man aged 18-70 years in good health.

CDR3 protein: CASSGNMRSSYNEQFF. V usage is TRBV2 and J usage is TRBJ2-1. The germline gives CDR1 SNHLY, CDR2 FYNNEI. This CDR3 is 16 amino acids long.

This chain joins TRBV14 and TRBJ1-1; the D call from TCRdb, TRBD1, cannot be confirmed without DNA. CDR1 is SGHDN, CDR2 FVKESK, per germline. The CDR3 runs 14 residues. Here the CDR3 reads CASRRDRGMAEAFF. The entire variable domain, with the rest obtained from reference TRBV14 and TRBJ1-1, is as follows: EAGVTQFPSHSVIEKGQTVTLRCDPISGHDNLYWYRRVMGKEIKFLLHFVKESKQDESGMPNNRFLAERTGGTYSTLKVQPAELEDSGVYFCASRRDRGMAEAFFGQGTRLTVV.

The chain employs TRBV5-1 and TRBJ2-5; as DNA is missing, the TRBD2 call by TCRdb cannot be tested. The germline CDR1 and CDR2 sequences are SGHRS and YFSETQ. The CDR3 is 16 residues long. The CDR3 loop is CASSIRLAGATETQYF.

The chain combines TRBV10-3 with TRBJ2-7; no DNA is available, so the TRBD1 call from TCRdb remains unchecked. Germline assignment: CDR1 ENHRY and CDR2 SYGVKD. The CDR3 is 15 amino acids. The CDR3 here is CAISAGQGTPYEQYF.

This chain connects TRBV19 to TRBJ1-1. The CDR3 contains 13 residues. CDR1 is LNHDA, CDR2 SQIVND, per germline (reference sequence). CDR3 amino acids: CASSIKGVTEAFF.

The chain links TRBV3-1 to TRBJ1-1; TCRdb's assignment of TRBD1 cannot be checked, as there is no DNA. CDR1 and CDR2 (germline): LGHDT, YNNKEL (reference sequence). The CDR3 spans 15 residues. The CDR3 sequence is CASSRSDREVGEAFF.

This rearrangement joins TRBV24-1 to TRBJ2-3; TCRdb gives TRBD1 as the D gene, but with no DNA this cannot be confirmed. Germline CDR1 KGHDR, CDR2 SFDVKD. The CDR3 extends over 15 amino acids. This chain's CDR3 is CATSDLRGGGDTQYF.

The chain employs TRBV12-3 or TRBV12-4 and TRBJ2-1. There are 14 residues in the CDR3. CDR3 loop: CASSFSTIYNEQFF.

The V and J genes are TRBV12-5 and TRBJ2-1. This CDR3 spans 15 amino acids. Germline CDR1 and CDR2: LGHNT and FRNRAP. The CDR3 loop is CASGLVGFVDNEQFF. Complete variable domain (other parts from reference TRBV12-5 and TRBJ2-1): DARVTQTPRHKVTEMGQEVTMRCQPILGHNTVFWYRQTMMQGLELLAYFRNRAPLDDSGMPKDRFSAEMPDATLATLKIQPSEPRDSAVYFCASGLVGFVDNEQFFGPGTRLTVL.

The chain combines TRBV2 with TRBJ2-3; TCRdb indicates TRBD1, and absent DNA this call remains unverified. Germline loops: CDR1 SNHLY, CDR2 FYNNEI. This CDR3 region has 15 residues. The CDR3 reads CASSVRDTRTDTQYF.

The rearrangement uses TRBV18 and TRBJ2-3. The CDR3 extends over 15 amino acids. Germline values: CDR1 KGHSH, CDR2 LQKENI. CDR3 region: CASSPPVLRQDTQYF.

The chain employs TRBV3-1 and TRBJ1-2. CDR1 is LGHDT, CDR2 YNNKEL, per germline (reference sequence). This CDR3 region has 14 residues. This CDR3 reads CASSRGSHNYGYTF. The full variable domain, with the rest looked up from reference TRBV3-1 and TRBJ1-2, is DTAVSQTPKYLVTQMGNDKSIKCEQNLGHDTMYWYKQDSKKFLKIMFSYNNKELIINETVPNRFSPKSPDKAHLNLHINSLELGDSAVYFCASSRGSHNYGYTFGSGTRLTVV.

This sequence joins TRBV7-2 and TRBJ1-1; TCRdb calls TRBD1, which cannot be checked without DNA. The CDR3 covers 13 residues. Germline V gene data show CDR1 as SGHTA and CDR2 as FQGNSA. The CDR3 here is CASSFLQGSEAFF.

The chain recombines TRBV5-4 with TRBJ2-6; without DNA, the TCRdb call of TRBD1 cannot be checked. CDR1 is SGHNT and CDR2 is YYREEE in the germline V gene (reference sequence). The CDR3 contains 17 residues. The CDR3 loop reads CASSPGQGRAGANVLTF.

The chain links TRBV12-3 or TRBV12-4 to TRBJ1-1. The length of the CDR3 is 17 residues. CDR3 residues: CASSPSTRRSMNTEAFF.

The chain couples TRBV7-2 to TRBJ2-5. The V gene's germline CDR1 is SGHTA and CDR2 FQGNSA. The CDR3 sequence is 13 residues long. This chain's CDR3 is CASSPDLQETQYF.

This chain links TRBV14 with TRBJ2-7; the D call of TRBD1 rests on TCRdb alone, since no DNA is present to check it. CDR1 and CDR2 from the germline V gene are SGHDN and FVKESK. The CDR3 totals 16 residues. The CDR3: CASSQGSGAISYEQYF.

This chain joins TRBV5-1 and TRBJ2-7; with no DNA, the TCRdb D assignment of TRBD2 cannot be verified. The CDR3 contains 16 residues. Germline V lookup: CDR1 SGHRS, CDR2 YFSETQ. The CDR3 spells CASSWGTSGVPDEQYF.

The chain carries TRBV5-4 and TRBJ2-6; TCRdb picks TRBD1, but there is no DNA to check that call. The CDR3 covers 21 residues. In germline, CDR1 is SGHNT, CDR2 YYREEE (reference sequence). CDR3 residues: CASSLGPVTGVRDSGANVLTF.

The V and J genes are TRBV6-5 and TRBJ2-7; absent DNA, TCRdb's TRBD1 call cannot be checked. The CDR3 totals 14 residues. Germline-derived CDR1 and CDR2 are MNHEY and SVGAGI. The CDR3 reads CASSLTKGDYEQYF.

The V and J genes are TRBV3-1 and TRBJ1-5; TCRdb's D call, TRBD1, is unchecked because there is no DNA. The CDR3 is made up of 14 amino acids. Germline CDR1 reads LGHDT; CDR2 reads YNNKEL (reference sequence). CDR3 loop: CASSTRTGVAPQHF.

This chain connects TRBV6-2 or TRBV6-3 to TRBJ2-2. CDR1 and CDR2 from the germline V gene are MNHEY and SVGEGT. The CDR3 length is 15 residues. CDR3: CASSYYTPPSGELFF.

The genes are TRBV12-3 or TRBV12-4 and TRBJ2-5; the D call of TRBD1 rests on TCRdb alone, since no DNA is present to check it. The CDR3 is 12 amino acids. The CDR3 sequence is CASTIQGETQYF.

This sequence joins TRBV12-3 or TRBV12-4 and TRBJ2-3; TCRdb calls TRBD2, which cannot be checked without DNA. The CDR3 totals 14 residues. This chain's CDR3 is CASRPLAGTDTQYF.

The rearrangement joins TRBV2 to TRBJ2-3. The CDR3 length is 16 residues. CDR1 and CDR2 from the germline V gene are SNHLY and FYNNEI. The CDR3 loop is CASSEARATSTDTQYF. The full variable domain, its missing parts supplied by reference TRBV2 and TRBJ2-3, is EPEVTQTPSHQVTQMGQEVILRCVPISNHLYFYWYRQILGQKVEFLVSFYNNEISEKSEIFDDQFSVERPDGSNFTLKIRSTKLEDSAMYFCASSEARATSTDTQYFGPGTRLTVL.

The chain employs TRBV7-8 and TRBJ1-5; with no DNA, the TCRdb D assignment of TRBD1 cannot be verified. The CDR3 spans 13 residues. Germline CDR1 is SGHVS and CDR2 is FQNEAQ. CDR3 in amino acids: CASSSTGELAQHF.

This rearrangement joins TRBV7-8 to TRBJ1-1; the D call from TCRdb, TRBD1, cannot be confirmed without DNA. The V gene's germline CDR1 is SGHVS and CDR2 FQNEAQ. CDR3 length equals 15 residues. Here the CDR3 reads CASSSATGPTTEAFF.

The gene calls are TRBV14 and TRBJ2-1. CDR3 length: 18 residues. The germline CDR1 and CDR2 sequences are SGHDN and FVKESK. CDR3: CASSNPKIRVPSYNEQFF.

The chain couples TRBV20-1 to TRBJ1-2. Germline values: CDR1 DFQATT, CDR2 SNEGSKA (reference sequence). CDR3 size: 12 residues. CDR3: CSARVPASQHTF.

The CDR3 loop is CASSSRPGGLAGNGDEQFF. The chain combines TRBV7-3 with TRBJ2-1; TCRdb proposes TRBD2, but this gene call is untestable without DNA. The CDR3 consists of 19 residues. In germline, CDR1 is SGHTA, CDR2 FQGTGA.

The chain joins TRBV9 to TRBJ2-3; TCRdb's assignment of TRBD1 cannot be checked, as there is no DNA. This CDR3 region has 14 residues. The germline V gene has CDR1 SGDLS and CDR2 YYNGEE. The CDR3: CASAPLGSPDTQYF. Drawing the rest from reference TRBV9 and TRBJ2-3, the complete variable domain is DSGVTQTPKHLITATGQRVTLRCSPRSGDLSVYWYQQSLDQGLQFLIQYYNGEERAKGNILERFSAQQFPDLHSELNLSSLELGDSALYFCASAPLGSPDTQYFGPGTRLTVL.

This sequence joins TRBV12-3 or TRBV12-4 and TRBJ2-1; without DNA, the TCRdb call of TRBD2 cannot be checked. The CDR3 has 14 residues. The chain's CDR3 is CASSRLAGYNEQFF.